The 18 T cell receptor beta chains below were found in one sample sequenced in a study of technical replicates of blood from several donors. The assay was immunoSEQ multiplex PCR, and TCRdb's table has in-frame clones only and misses some. The sample consists of approximately 79,000 clones, around 90% of them appearing once. Sequencing was performed on T cells isolated from PBMCs. The receptors here all came from a human donor in good health.

The chain carries TRBV7-4 and TRBJ2-1; TRBD2 matches at 9 bases. The germline V gene has CDR1 SGHVT and CDR2 SQSDAQ. This CDR3 is built from 15 residues. V was clipped by 1 base and J by 5 bases; unmatched bases: 3. The CDR3 is CASSLGTSADNEQFF. The DNA of the CDR3 is TGTGCCAGCAGCTTAGGGACTAGCGCCGACAATGAGCAGTTCTTC.

The J gene is TRBJ1-1, the V gene TRBV14; D not certain. The CDR3 contains 14 residues. Trimming shortened V by 0 bases and J by 9 bases, and 14 bases separated the two germline ends. Germline V gene sequence: CDR1 SGHDN, CDR2 FVKESK. CDR3 sequence: CASSQELYTRQAFF. The CDR3 DNA follows: TGTGCCAGCAGCCAAGAACTGTATACCCGCCAAGCTTTCTTT.

The V and J genes are TRBV28 and TRBJ2-7; TRBD1 aligns across 7 bases. CDR3 length: 14 amino acids. V was pared by 6 bases and J by 7 bases, with 12 bases of the junction left unmatched. CDR1 is MDHEN and CDR2 is SYDVKM in the germline V gene. CDR3 coding DNA: TGTGCCAGCAGACGACGCCGGGACAGCGAAGAGCAGTACTTC. Amino acid sequence: CASRRRRDSEEQYF.

The chain carries TRBV4-2 and TRBJ2-2; 8 bases map to TRBD2. V was clipped by 0 bases and J by 1 base; unmatched bases: 4. Germline-derived CDR1 and CDR2 are LGHNA and YNFKEQ. The CDR3 has 17 amino acids. CDR3 sequence reads: CASSQDIAGLNTGELFF. DNA for the CDR3: TGTGCCAGCAGCCAAGACATAGCGGGATTGAACACCGGGGAGCTGTTTTTT.

V usage is TRBV5-4 and J usage is TRBJ2-3; 7 bases map to TRBD2. The germline gives CDR1 SGHNT, CDR2 YYREEE (reference sequence). After removal of 4 bases from V and 0 bases from J, the junction contained 5 bases not matched to a gene. This CDR3 comprises 15 residues. CDR3 sequence: CASSPRRESTDTQYF. The CDR3 DNA follows: TGTGCCAGCAGCCCCCGGCGGGAGAGCACAGATACGCAGTATTTT.

The CDR3 DNA reads as TGCGCCAGCAGCCGTACGGGACAGGGATTTAATCAGCCCCAGCATTTT. Its protein product is CASSRTGQGFNQPQHF. The V and J genes are TRBV4-1 and TRBJ1-5; TRBD1 matches at 9 bases. The CDR3 loop spans 16 amino acids. V lost 4 bases, J lost 4 bases, and 8 bases stayed unmatched. CDR1 and CDR2 (germline): MGHRA, YSYEKL.

The J gene is TRBJ2-7, the V gene TRBV11-1; no clear D gene. V lost 4 bases to trimming and J lost 2 bases, with 12 bases between them. The length of the CDR3 is 14 residues. Germline V lookup: CDR1 SGHAT, CDR2 FQDESV (reference sequence). DNA of the CDR3: TGTGCCAGCAGCTCGGGTAGTTTTACCTACGAGCAGTACTTC. This gives the protein CASSSGSFTYEQYF.

The chain carries TRBV5-1 and TRBJ1-1; D call uncertain. The germline CDR1 and CDR2 sequences are SGHRS and YFSETQ. CDR3 length equals 13 residues. V was shortened by 5 bases and J by 0 bases, with 8 bases between the two germline ends. CDR3 protein: CASRRDLNTEAFF. The DNA for the CDR3 is TGCGCCAGCAGGAGGGATTTGAACACTGAAGCTTTCTTT.

In DNA form, the CDR3 reads TGTGCCAGTAGCATCACAGGGGGCGATAATGAAAAACTGTTTTTT. Protein sequence: CASSITGGDNEKLFF. The genes are TRBV19 and TRBJ1-4; 9 positions match TRBD1. Germline V gene sequence: CDR1 LNHDA, CDR2 SQIVND (reference sequence). CDR3 length: 15 residues. Trimming cost V 6 bases and J 4 bases; bases outside gene matches: 6.

This chain links TRBV2 with TRBJ2-7; D may be TRBD1 (6 bases). The CDR3 length is 12 residues. CDR1 is SNHLY and CDR2 is FYNNEI in the germline V gene. V lost 6 bases, J lost 4 bases, and 10 bases lay in between. CDR3 DNA sequence: TGTGCCAGCAGGGGGGCGGCTTACGAGCAGTACTTC. It translates to CASRGAAYEQYF.

V gene TRBV28 combines with J gene TRBJ2-3, with D unresolved. The germline V gene encodes CDR1 MDHEN and CDR2 SYDVKM. CDR3 length: 10 residues. The ends were cut back, 9 bases at V and 4 bases at J, with 5 bases in the middle. The CDR3 DNA sequence: TGTGCCAGTTTCGCAGATACGCAGTATTTT. Translation: CASFADTQYF.

The chain uses TRBV30 and TRBJ1-2, with D possibly matching TRBD1 (5 bases). The CDR3 is made up of 14 amino acids. Germline values: CDR1 GTSNPN, CDR2 SVGIG (reference sequence). V lost 1 base, J lost 5 bases, and 14 bases lay in between. CDR3 DNA: TGTGCCTGGAGTGCCGGACAAAACTGGTATGGCTACACCTTC. This codes for CAWSAGQNWYGYTF.

The chain combines TRBV27 with TRBJ2-1; 7 bases are shared with TRBD2. CDR1 and CDR2 (germline): MNHEY, SMNVEV (reference sequence). This CDR3 contains 12 residues. Unmatched junction bases numbered 4, after V lost 9 bases and J lost 5 bases. CDR3 residues: CASGRGDNEQFF. In DNA, the CDR3 is TGTGCCAGTGGGAGGGGCGACAATGAGCAGTTCTTC.

The chain recombines TRBV9 with TRBJ1-2, with a possible D match to TRBD1 (5 bases). V was cut by 0 bases and J by 2 bases, with 8 bases left in between. CDR1 is SGDLS and CDR2 is YYNGEE in the germline V gene. The CDR3 covers 14 residues. The CDR3 DNA reads as TGTGCCAGCAGCGTAGGGGGCCTAAACTATGGCTACACCTTC. Translating gives CASSVGGLNYGYTF. Together with reference TRBV9 and TRBJ1-2, the CDR3 gives the full variable domain: DSGVTQTPKHLITATGQRVTLRCSPRSGDLSVYWYQQSLDQGLQFLIQYYNGEERAKGNILERFSAQQFPDLHSELNLSSLELGDSALYFCASSVGGLNYGYTFGSGTRLTVV.

The chain employs TRBV2 and TRBJ2-1; 10 nucleotides agree with TRBD1. In germline, CDR1 is SNHLY, CDR2 FYNNEI. The V gene end was trimmed by 6 bases and the J gene end by 6 bases; junction bases not matched to a gene: 8. CDR3 length: 15 amino acids. CDR3 amino acids: CASSLGQGFGNEQFF. The CDR3 region has the DNA TGTGCCAGCAGCTTGGGACAGGGGTTCGGCAATGAGCAGTTCTTC.

This clone was detected once. The genes are TRBV15 and TRBJ2-1; TRBD2 matches 12 bases. V shed 3 bases, J shed 4 bases, and the junction held 7 bases outside the gene matches. This CDR3 region has 17 residues. Germline CDR1 and CDR2: LNHNV and YYDKDF (reference sequence). CDR3 sequence: CATSSSTSGRYYNEQFF. As DNA, the CDR3 is TGTGCCACCAGCAGTAGCACTAGCGGGAGGTATTACAATGAGCAGTTCTTC.

CDR3 bases: TGTGCCAGCAACGGACAGGGTACCACCGGGGAGCTGTTTTTT. Translated: CASNGQGTTGELFF. This rearrangement joins TRBV19 to TRBJ2-2; 8 bases agree with TRBD1. Germline V CDR1 and CDR2: LNHDA, SQIVND (reference sequence). Trimming cost V 9 bases and J 4 bases; bases outside gene matches: 7. The CDR3 has 14 amino acids.

This clone appeared a single time. Other DNA sequences in this sample translate to the same CDR3. The V and J genes are TRBV7-3 and TRBJ2-3; D is undetermined. The germline V gene encodes CDR1 SGHTA and CDR2 FQGTGA. The CDR3 totals 13 residues. Trimming stripped 3 bases from V and 2 bases from J, with 6 bases between. In nucleotides, the CDR3 is TGTGCCAGCAGCTTTTCCTCCACAGATACGCAGTATTTT. This codes for CASSFSSTDTQYF.